Sequencing of this TCR beta chain was carried out in a study of blood T cell repertoires in COVID-19. About the study: The origin of the acute and convalescent COVID-19 samples was the United States, Italy and Spain.

Repertoires were generated with immunoSEQ multiplex PCR, while TCRdb's copy carries only in-frame clones and drops some. The sample consists of 140,000 or so clones, 65% to 80% of them appearing once. There are 14 residues in the CDR3. Germline V gene data show CDR1 as SGHRS and CDR2 as YFSETQ. J was trimmed by 2 bases and V by 5 bases; bases with no gene match: 3. Sequencing input: peripheral blood. This chain links TRBV5-1 with TRBJ1-3; TRBD1 matches at 8 bases. The TCR comes from a man in his sixties with acute or convalescent COVID-19. The CDR3, as DNA: TGCGCCAGCAGAGCGACAGGGGCTGGAAACACCATATATTTT. It yields the protein CASRATGAGNTIYF.